This TCR beta chain was profiled in a study of blood T cell repertoires in COVID-19. Trimming removed 2 bases from V and 2 bases from J; junction bases left unmatched: 4. CDR1 is SGHNT, CDR2 YYREEE, per germline (reference sequence). The CDR3 has 14 amino acids. Assay: immunoSEQ multiplex PCR; the TCRdb copy retains only in-frame clones and omits some. The sample has about 200,000 clones, more than 70% seen once; the top ten hold roughly 2.8%. The chain employs TRBV5-4 and TRBJ2-7, with TRBD1 identical over 7 bases. The TCR was taken from a woman of 80 years or more with active or convalescent COVID-19. Sequencing input: peripheral blood. This CDR3 is CASSFAGTAYEQYF. The CDR3 nucleotides are TGTGCCAGCAGCTTCGCCGGGACAGCCTACGAGCAGTACTTC.